The rows below give T cell receptor beta chains drawn from one sample of a study of T cells after posttransplantation cyclophosphamide. Generated by immunoSEQ multiplex PCR, the TCRdb table keeps only in-frame clones and is missing some. Seen here are about 52,000 clones, approximately 94% observed once, and the top ten hold 2.9%. The sample consisted of PBMCs. The receptor source for this set is a young woman in good health and a related stem cell transplant donor. CDR3s include the opening cysteine and the closing phenylalanine or tryptophan. Fields, in order: clone size, D gene, J gene, V gene, CDR3 protein, CDR3 DNA. The D gene is left open where the match is weak. Expanded clones are given a class, and other clones once, few, many or no size at all.

-	TRBD1	TRBJ2-5	TRBV5-1	CASSPGQTVQETQYF	TGCGCCAGCAGCCCGGGACAGACGGTCCAAGAGACCCAGTACTTC
-	-	TRBJ2-3	TRBV12-5	CASARETDTQYF	TGTGCTAGTGCCCGGGAGACAGATACGCAGTATTTT
-	-	TRBJ1-5	TRBV19	CASSPSGNPNQPQHF	TGTGCCAGTAGCCCCTCCGGTAATCCCAATCAGCCCCAGCATTTT
once	-	TRBJ2-2	TRBV20-1	CSATPGGELFF	TGCAGTGCTACTCCGGGCGGGGAGCTGTTTTTT
-	TRBD1	TRBJ2-7	TRBV6-6	CASTGGPYEQYF	TGTGCCAGTACAGGGGGCCCCTACGAGCAGTACTTC
once	TRBD1	TRBJ1-5	TRBV6-5	CASRVQGTQPQHF	TGTGCCAGCAGGGTACAGGGGACTCAGCCCCAGCATTTT
-	TRBD1	TRBJ2-7	TRBV7-2	CASSLAPGQGVKENF	TGTGCCAGCAGCTTAGCCCCTGGACAGGGGGTGAAGGAGAACTTC
-	TRBD1	TRBJ1-2	TRBV27	CASSFLGQGFLAGYTF	TGTGCCAGCAGTTTCTTAGGACAGGGGTTCCTCGCGGGGTACACCTTC
-	TRBD2	TRBJ2-3	TRBV7-8	CASSPGTSRSTDTQYF	TGTGCCAGCAGCCCCGGGACTAGCAGAAGCACAGATACGCAGTATTTT
-	TRBD2	TRBJ2-3	TRBV5-1	CASSLSPAGGPPDTQYF	TGCGCCAGCAGCTTAAGTCCAGCGGGGGGGCCCCCAGATACGCAGTATTTT
-	-	TRBJ2-5	TRBV19	CASSINSQETQYF	TGTGCCAGTAGTATTAACAGCCAGGAGACCCAGTACTTC
once	-	TRBJ1-2	TRBV4-3	CASSQDGGSYYGYTF	TGCGCCAGCAGCCAAGATGGGGGCTCCTACTATGGCTACACCTTC
-	TRBD2	TRBJ2-7	TRBV5-1	CASREGSYEQYF	TGCGCCAGTCGGGAGGGCTCCTACGAGCAGTACTTC
-	TRBD2	TRBJ2-7	TRBV19	CASSSGEGGYEQYF	TGTGCCAGTAGCTCGGGGGAGGGAGGATACGAGCAGTACTTC
-	TRBD1	TRBJ1-2	TRBV9	CASSVVATGVGYTF	TGTGCCAGCAGCGTAGTAGCGACAGGGGTTGGCTACACCTTC
once	-	TRBJ2-3	TRBV6-1	CASSPGSTDTQYF	TGTGCCAGCAGTCCAGGAAGCACAGATACGCAGTATTTT
-	-	TRBJ1-5	TRBV4-2	CASSQVRGGDHQPQHF	TGTGCCAGCAGCCAAGTGAGGGGGGGGGATCATCAGCCCCAGCATTTT
few	TRBD2	TRBJ2-5	TRBV6-1	CASSELAGGQETQYF	TGTGCCAGCAGTGAACTAGCGGGGGGGCAAGAGACCCAGTACTTC
-	-	TRBJ2-1	TRBV7-3	CASSSPKQGAEQFF	TGTGCCAGCAGCTCACCAAAACAGGGAGCTGAGCAGTTCTTC
-	-	TRBJ2-2	TRBV7-3	CASSLTLVEGELFF	TGTGCCAGCAGCTTAACGTTGGTGGAGGGGGAGCTGTTTTTT
-	-	TRBJ2-5	TRBV9	CASSVGSPPETQYF	TGTGCCAGCAGCGTAGGGAGTCCTCCAGAGACCCAGTACTTC
-	-	TRBJ1-6	TRBV4-3	CASSQDHAGSYSPLHF	TGCGCCAGCAGCCAAGATCACGCAGGGTCGTATTCACCCCTCCACTTT
-	-	TRBJ2-6	TRBV10-3	CAIRSVSGANVLTF	TGTGCCATCCGGTCGGTCTCTGGGGCCAACGTCCTGACTTTC